These T cell receptor beta chains were read from a single sample in a study of cytomegalovirus exposure and HLA in healthy donors. Profiled with immunoSEQ multiplex PCR; TCRdb holds only in-frame clones, not every one. The sample's table shows under 70,000 clones. Sequenced input: PBMCs. The receptors originated from a woman in her 30s in good health and CMV-seropositive. The CDR3 runs from the conserved cysteine through the conserved F or W. The D gene is left open where the match is weak.

d_gene,v_gene,j_gene,CDR3nt,CDR3aa
-,TRBV21-1,TRBJ2-6,TGTGCCAGCAGCAAAGTTAAGGAAGCCGGGGGCTCTGGGGCCAACGTCCTGACTTTC,CASSKVKEAGGSGANVLTF
-,TRBV29-1,TRBJ2-7,TGCAGCGTTGAGGACACTCACGAGCAGTACTTC,CSVEDTHEQYF
-,TRBV29-1,TRBJ2-1,TGCAGCGTGGCAAGGGGAAGCTCCGACAATGAGCAGTTCTTC,CSVARGSSDNEQFF
TRBD2,TRBV5-1,TRBJ2-5,TGCGCCAGCAGCCCGGGGGGCGGGCTAGCGGGGGTGTACCACCAAGAGACCCAGTACTTC,CASSPGGGLAGVYHQETQYF
TRBD1,TRBV19,TRBJ2-1,TGTGCCAGTAGTCAACCGGGACAGCGGAATGAGCAGTTCTTC,CASSQPGQRNEQFF
TRBD2,TRBV7-7,TRBJ2-5,TGTGCTAGCAGCTTAGGGGTAGCGGGGGAAGAGACCCAGTACTTC,CASSLGVAGEETQYF
-,TRBV25-1,TRBJ2-2,TGTGCCAGCAGTGAATCTTCCGGGGAGCTGTTTTTT,CASSESSGELFF
-,TRBV6-1,TRBJ1-1,TGTGCCAGCAGTGAGGGGCGGAAAAACACTGAAGCTTTCTTT,CASSEGRKNTEAFF
-,TRBV7-6,TRBJ2-1,TGTGCCAGCAGCAGGGGGGAGGGGAATGAGCAGTTCTTC,CASSRGEGNEQFF
TRBD1,TRBV6-1,TRBJ1-1,TGTGCCAGCAAGCAACAGGGGGGGTCTGAAGCTTTCTTT,CASKQQGGSEAFF
TRBD1,TRBV30,TRBJ2-7,TGTGCCTGGAGGGGGACAGGAAATTTTTACGAGCAGTACTTC,CAWRGTGNFYEQYF
TRBD2,TRBV18,TRBJ2-3,TGTGCCAGCTCACCTTGGGATAGCGGGAGCACAGATACGCAGTATTTT,CASSPWDSGSTDTQYF
-,TRBV7-9,TRBJ1-2,TGTGCCAGCAGCACACGGGACACAACTAGCTATGGCTACACCTTC,CASSTRDTTSYGYTF
TRBD1,TRBV7-8,TRBJ1-2,TGTGCCAGCAGCCCCGGGACAGTTTATGGCTACACCTTC,CASSPGTVYGYTF
-,TRBV9,TRBJ2-3,TGTGCCAGCAACCGGGACTCGTACACAGATACGCAGTATTTT,CASNRDSYTDTQYF
TRBD2,TRBV27,TRBJ2-7,TGTGCCAGCAGTTTGGGAGCGGGAGAAACTTACGAGCAGTACTTC,CASSLGAGETYEQYF
TRBD2,TRBV29-1,TRBJ2-7,TGCAGCGTGTTGATCCGGGAGGGGTACGAGCAGTACTTC,CSVLIREGYEQYF
-,TRBV29-1,TRBJ2-4,TGCAGCGTCAACCGGGACACAGAAAACATTCAGTACTTC,CSVNRDTENIQYF
TRBD1,TRBV5-1,TRBJ2-7,TGCGCCAGCAGCTTGGGGGACAGGGACAACGAGCAGTACTTC,CASSLGDRDNEQYF
-,TRBV6-4,TRBJ1-1,TGTGCCAGCAGTGACTCGGACAGGAACACTGAAGCTTTCTTT,CASSDSDRNTEAFF
-,TRBV5-5,TRBJ2-7,TGTGCCAGCAGCTTTACGGGGAGCGCCTACGAGCAGTACTTC,CASSFTGSAYEQYF
-,TRBV19,TRBJ1-5,TGTGCCAGTAGTATGGGGACATACGGCAATCAGCCCCAGCATTTT,CASSMGTYGNQPQHF
-,TRBV30,TRBJ1-2,TGTGCCCGGGAGGAGGTAAACTATGGCTACACCTTC,CAREEVNYGYTF
TRBD2,TRBV7-3,TRBJ2-1,TGTGCCAGCAGCAAAAGGACTAGCGGGTCCTACAATGAGCAGTTCTTC,CASSKRTSGSYNEQFF
TRBD1,TRBV7-9,TRBJ1-2,TGTGCCAGCAGCTTAGGCCCGGACAGGACCTCCGCGGGCTACACCTTC,CASSLGPDRTSAGYTF
-,TRBV6-1,TRBJ1-4,TGTGCCAGCAGAGCAGGGACAACTAATGAAAAACTGTTTTTT,CASRAGTTNEKLFF
-,TRBV4-2,TRBJ1-2,TGTGCCAGCAGCCAAGATCCCATGGCCAGGGGCTATGGCTACACCTTC,CASSQDPMARGYGYTF
-,TRBV19,TRBJ1-5,TGTGCCAGTATGGAGGGGACGGGGGACTATCAGCCCCAGCATTTT,CASMEGTGDYQPQHF
-,TRBV4-2,TRBJ2-2,TGTGCCAGCAGCCAAGTGGGGGGCACCGGGGAGCTGTTTTTT,CASSQVGGTGELFF
-,TRBV29-1,TRBJ2-2,TGCAGCGTTACTACAGGCACCGGGGAGCTGTTTTTT,CSVTTGTGELFF